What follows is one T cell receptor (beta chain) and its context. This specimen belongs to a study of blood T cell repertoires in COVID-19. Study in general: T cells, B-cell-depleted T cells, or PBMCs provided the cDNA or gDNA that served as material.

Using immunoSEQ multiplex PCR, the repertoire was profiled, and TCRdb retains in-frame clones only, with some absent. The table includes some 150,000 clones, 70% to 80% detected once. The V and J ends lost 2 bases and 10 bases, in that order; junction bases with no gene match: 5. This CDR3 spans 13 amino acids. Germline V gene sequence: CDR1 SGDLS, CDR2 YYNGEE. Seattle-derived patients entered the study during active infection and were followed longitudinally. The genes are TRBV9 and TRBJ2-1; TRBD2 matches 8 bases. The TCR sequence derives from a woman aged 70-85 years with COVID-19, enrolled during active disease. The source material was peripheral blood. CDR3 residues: CASSVKAGVEQFF. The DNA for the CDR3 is TGTGCCAGCAGCGTCAAAGCGGGGGTAGAGCAGTTCTTC.